The clone carrying this TCR beta chain was observed at least ten times. The V gene lost 2 bases and the J gene lost 4 bases, with 8 bases spanning the gap. This CDR3 contains 13 residues. From germline, CDR1 is SGDLS and CDR2 YYNGEE. MiXCR, applied by TCRdb to the 5' RACE reads, yields one record per CDR3 protein. The table shows about 26,000 distinct CDR3 sequences, with under 5.5% occurring only once. The data were obtained in a study of T cells after yellow fever vaccination. The origin of this receptor is a man between 18 and 35 years old who received the YFV17D yellow fever vaccine. This material consisted of PBMCs, either bulk or a sorted T-cell subset (CD4+, CD8+, memory, or dextramer-sorted; not recorded which), taken on the day of the yellow fever booster vaccination. The chain carries TRBV9 and TRBJ2-3; D gene unclear. The chain's CDR3 is CASSVSPPDTQYF. CDR3 nucleotide sequence: TGTGCCAGCAGCGTCTCTCCGCCAGATACGCAGTATTTT.